The entry that follows covers one T cell receptor beta chain sequence. Each sorted subset replicate got 200 ng genomic DNA, 30,000 or so genomes. Data came from immunoSEQ multiplex PCR; TCRdb stores just in-frame clones and leaves some out. The data show around 640,000 clones, with approximately 96% seen just once and around 0.1% held by the top ten. The data are from a study of shared clonotypes between healthy human individuals. Naive CD8 populations comprised CD45RO-negative cells positively selected for CCR7, excluding terminally differentiated effector memory CD45RA+ cells. Germline loops: CDR1 MDHEN, CDR2 SYDVKM. The CDR3 loop spans 21 amino acids. Between the trimmed V and J ends, which lost 6 bases and 0 bases, there was a span of 30 bases.

The clonotype comes from a woman aged 25 to 45 in good health. Sequencing was carried out using naive CD8+ T cells sorted from blood. This sequence joins TRBV28 and TRBJ1-5; D call uncertain. CDR3 sequence (DNA): TGTGCCAGCAGCCCCAGGCCCGGGAGCCAAAACGACCTATATAGCAATCAGCCCCAGCATTTT. Protein sequence: CASSPRPGSQNDLYSNQPQHF.